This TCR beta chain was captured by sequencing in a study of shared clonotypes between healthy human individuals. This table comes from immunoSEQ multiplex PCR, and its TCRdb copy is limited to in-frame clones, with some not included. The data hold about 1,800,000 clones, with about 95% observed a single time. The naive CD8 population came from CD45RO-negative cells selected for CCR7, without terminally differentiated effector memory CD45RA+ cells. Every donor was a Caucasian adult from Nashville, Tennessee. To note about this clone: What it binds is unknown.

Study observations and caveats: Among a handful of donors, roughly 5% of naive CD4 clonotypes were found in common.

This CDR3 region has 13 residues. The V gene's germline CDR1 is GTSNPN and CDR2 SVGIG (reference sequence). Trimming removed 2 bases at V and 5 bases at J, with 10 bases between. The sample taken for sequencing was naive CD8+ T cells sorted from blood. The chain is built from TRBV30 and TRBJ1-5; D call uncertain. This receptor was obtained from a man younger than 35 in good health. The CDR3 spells CAWSKSGDQPQHF. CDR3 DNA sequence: TGTGCCTGGAGTAAATCGGGCGATCAGCCCCAGCATTTT.